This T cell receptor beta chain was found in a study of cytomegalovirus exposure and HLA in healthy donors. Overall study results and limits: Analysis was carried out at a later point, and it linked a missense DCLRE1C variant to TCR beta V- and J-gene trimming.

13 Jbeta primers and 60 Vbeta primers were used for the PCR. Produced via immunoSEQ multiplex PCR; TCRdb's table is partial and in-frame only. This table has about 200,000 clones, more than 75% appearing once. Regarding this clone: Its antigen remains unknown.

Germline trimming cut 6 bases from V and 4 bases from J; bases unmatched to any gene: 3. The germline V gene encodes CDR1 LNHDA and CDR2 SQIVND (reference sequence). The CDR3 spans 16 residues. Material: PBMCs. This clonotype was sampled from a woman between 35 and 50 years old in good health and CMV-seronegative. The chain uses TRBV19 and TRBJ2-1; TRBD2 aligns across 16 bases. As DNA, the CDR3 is TGTGCCAGTAGCCCGGGACTAGCGGGAGGGTACAATGAGCAGTTCTTC. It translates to CASSPGLAGGYNEQFF.